This T cell receptor beta chain derives from a study of T cell repertoires and HLA-DP antigens. This CDR3 is built from 10 residues. Trimming stripped 11 bases from V and 7 bases from J, with 11 bases between. CDR1 and CDR2 (germline): MDHEN, SYDVKM. Profiled with immunoSEQ multiplex PCR; TCRdb holds only in-frame clones, not every one. Of about 89,000 clones in the sample, approximately 89% were seen once. As to this clone: The antigen remains undetermined.

The chain is built from TRBV28 and TRBJ1-2; a possible D gene is TRBD1 (5 bases). The sample consisted of CD4+ T cells from PBMCs. The sequence was obtained from a man aged 50 to 59 in good health and CMV-seronegative. CDR3 sequence reads: CAAGQRGYTF. The DNA for the CDR3 is TGTGCCGCGGGGCAGCGTGGCTACACCTTC.